The T cell receptor (beta chain) described here comes from a study of T cell clusters in autoimmune cytopenias. General study points: TRB repertoire shifts in secondary cytopenia and chronic lymphocytic leukemia mostly reflected lymphoma, not autoimmunity.

With regard to this clonotype: Antigen: not known.

The germline V gene has CDR1 SGHAT and CDR2 FQNNGV. The CDR3 totals 14 residues. Multiplex touch-down PCR amplified TRB using TRB-A and TRB-B pools in one tube. TCRdb reprocessed the multiplex PCR reads; each CDR3 protein has one entry and no DNA is given. This table holds some 5,100 distinct CDR3 sequences. TRB was amplified from around 0.25 ug of peripheral blood genomic DNA per sample. These data were likewise used in another study, on T cell repertoires in aging, cancer and after chemotherapy. Per that paper: Six age groups, ranging from 30 or younger to 70 or older, included the donors. Healthy donor repertoires were recorded over several months to years and showed clear clonal overlap. Untreated cancer patients had significantly lower blood TCR diversity than age-matched healthy donors.

The sample taken for sequencing was peripheral blood. This TCR came from a human donor in good health. This chain connects TRBV11-2 to TRBJ1-2. CDR3 loop: CASSLVGVLGGYTF.